Included here is one T cell receptor beta chain sequence, with context. This sample was taken from a study of blood T cell repertoires in COVID-19. Study-level background: Specimens from acute and convalescent COVID-19 originated in the United States, Italy and Spain. T cells, B-cell-depleted T cells, or PBMCs supplied cDNA or gDNA.

There are 14 residues in the CDR3. J lost 4 bases, V lost 4 bases, and 7 bases had no gene match. Germline CDR1 is SGHRS and CDR2 is YFSETQ. In the authors' methods: For nucleated cells, counts were estimated from reference gene primer amplification. The table came from immunoSEQ multiplex PCR; TCRdb's copy has only in-frame clones and leaves some out. The DNA gave D and trimming, while V, J and clone size come from that table. The sample records about 48,000 clones, 65% to 85% being singletons. Sequencing was done on a sample of peripheral blood. The receptor was derived from a human donor with active or convalescent COVID-19. The donor label of this sample is uncertain. The chain carries TRBV5-1 and TRBJ2-5; 7 nucleotides align to TRBD2. CDR3 nucleotides: TGCGCCAGCAGCCCCCAGGGCGGGAGAGAGACCCAGTACTTC. Translated, it gives CASSPQGGRETQYF.